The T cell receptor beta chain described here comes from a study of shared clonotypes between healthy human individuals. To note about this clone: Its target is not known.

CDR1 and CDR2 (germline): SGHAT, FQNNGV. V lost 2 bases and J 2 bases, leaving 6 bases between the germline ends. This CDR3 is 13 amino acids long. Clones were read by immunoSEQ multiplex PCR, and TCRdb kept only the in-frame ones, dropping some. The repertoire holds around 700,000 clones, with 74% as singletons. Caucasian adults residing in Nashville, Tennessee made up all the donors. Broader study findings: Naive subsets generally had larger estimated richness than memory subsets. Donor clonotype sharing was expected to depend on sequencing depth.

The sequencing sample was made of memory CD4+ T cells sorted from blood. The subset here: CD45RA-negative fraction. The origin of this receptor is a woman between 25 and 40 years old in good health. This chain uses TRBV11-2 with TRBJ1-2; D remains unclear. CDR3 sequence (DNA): TGTGCCAGCAGCTTAAGTCAAAACTATGGCTACACCTTC. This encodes CASSLSQNYGYTF.